This record looks at one T cell receptor (beta chain) sequence and its context. These data originate in a study of blood T cell repertoires in COVID-19. Study at large: Samples came from the United States, Italy and Spain, spanning acute and convalescent COVID-19. Sources were T cells, B-cell-depleted T cells, or PBMCs; the material itself was cDNA or gDNA.

Authors' processing steps: Nucleated cell counts were estimated from reference gene primer amplification. Here immunoSEQ multiplex PCR was the method, and the copy in TCRdb shows in-frame clones only, minus some. V, J and clone size derive from that table, while D and trimming were established from the DNA sequence. The repertoire holds around 300,000 clones, with more than 85% as singletons. Seattle patients were enrolled during active infection and followed longitudinally. Trimming cost V 9 bases and J 5 bases, with 18 bases left between them. The CDR3 runs 14 residues. The germline CDR1 and CDR2 sequences are KGHDR and SFDVKD.

The sample comprised peripheral blood. This chain uses TRBV24-1 with TRBJ1-1; TRBD1 is a possible D gene (5 bases). The sequence came from a woman aged 30 to 39 with COVID-19, enrolled during active disease. The CDR3 protein is CATAERGAGTEAFF. The CDR3 coding sequence is TGTGCCACCGCAGAGAGGGGCGCGGGGACTGAAGCTTTCTTT.